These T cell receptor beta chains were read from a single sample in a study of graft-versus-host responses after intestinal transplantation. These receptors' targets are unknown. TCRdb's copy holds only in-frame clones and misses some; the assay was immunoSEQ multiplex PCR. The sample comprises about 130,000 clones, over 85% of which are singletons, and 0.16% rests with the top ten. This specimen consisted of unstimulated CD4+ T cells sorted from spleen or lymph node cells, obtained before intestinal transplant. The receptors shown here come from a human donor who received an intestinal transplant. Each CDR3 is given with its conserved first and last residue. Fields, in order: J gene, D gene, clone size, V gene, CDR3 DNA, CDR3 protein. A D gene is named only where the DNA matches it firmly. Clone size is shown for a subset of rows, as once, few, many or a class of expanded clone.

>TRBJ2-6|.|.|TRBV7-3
TGTGCCAGCAGCCCGAGAATCACTGGCTCTGGGGCCAACGTCCTGACTTTC
CASSPRITGSGANVLTF
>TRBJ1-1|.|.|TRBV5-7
TGTGCCAGCAGCCTAACGGACAGACGATACACTGAAGCTTTCTTT
CASSLTDRRYTEAFF
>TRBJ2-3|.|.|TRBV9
TGTGCCAGCAGCGTCAGATCAGGGGTTGGGACGGATACGCAGTATTTT
CASSVRSGVGTDTQYF
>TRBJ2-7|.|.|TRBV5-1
TGCGCCAGCAGCTGGATGCAGGGTATGAGCTACGAGCAGTACTTC
CASSWMQGMSYEQYF
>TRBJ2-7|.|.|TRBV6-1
TGTGCCAGCAGTGAGGGGACTTACTCCTACGAGCAGTACTTC
CASSEGTYSYEQYF
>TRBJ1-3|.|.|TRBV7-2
TGTGCCAGCAGAAACCAGGGACCCAACACCATATATTTT
CASRNQGPNTIYF
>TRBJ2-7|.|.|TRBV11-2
TGTGCCAGCAGCCCCCCCGGTGGAGGTAGCTCCTACGAGCAGTACTTC
CASSPPGGGSSYEQYF
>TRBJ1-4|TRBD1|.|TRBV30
TGTGCCTGTCACCGGGACAGAGTTGAAAAACTGTTTTTT
CACHRDRVEKLFF
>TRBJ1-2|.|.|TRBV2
TGTGCCAGCAAAGGAGGGGAAGTTTTAGGCTACACCTTC
CASKGGEVLGYTF
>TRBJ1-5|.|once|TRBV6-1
TGTGCCAGCAGTGAAGGACAGACAAATCAGCCCCAGCATTTT
CASSEGQTNQPQHF
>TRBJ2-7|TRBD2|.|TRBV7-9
TGTGCCAGCAGCCCTGGGACTACCCGGGAGCAGCAGTACTTC
CASSPGTTREQQYF
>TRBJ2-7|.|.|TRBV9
TGTGCCAGCAGCGTAGATGAGTCCTACGAGCAGTACTTC
CASSVDESYEQYF
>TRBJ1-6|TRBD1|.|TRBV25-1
TGTGCCAGCACCCCCCGGACAGGGGGCATTTCACCCCTCCACTTT
CASTPRTGGISPLHF
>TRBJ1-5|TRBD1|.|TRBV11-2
TGTGCCAGCAGCATGGACAGGAATCAGCCCCAGCATTTT
CASSMDRNQPQHF
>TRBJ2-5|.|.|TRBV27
TGTGCCAGCAGTTTATCCTGGGTGGGTGCGGAGACCCAGTACTTC
CASSLSWVGAETQYF
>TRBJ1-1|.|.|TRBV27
TGTGCCAGCAGTTTAAACAGGGCGGCTGCTGAAGCTTTCTTT
CASSLNRAAAEAFF
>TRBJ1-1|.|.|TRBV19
TGTGCCAGTAGTAAGTTACGCGGCACTGAAGCTTTCTTT
CASSKLRGTEAFF
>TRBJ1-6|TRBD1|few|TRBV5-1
TGCGCCAGCAGCAGCAGGGACAGGGGATCTTCACCCCTCCACTTT
CASSSRDRGSSPLHF
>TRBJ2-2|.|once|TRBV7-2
TGTGCCAGCAGTAAGCGAGACACCGGGGAGCTGTTTTTT
CASSKRDTGELFF
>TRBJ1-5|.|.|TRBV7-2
TGTGCCAGCAGCACCGGACAGACCAGCAATCAGCCCCAGCATTTT
CASSTGQTSNQPQHF